The T cell receptor (beta chain) described here comes from a study of T-cell reconstitution after alpha-beta-depleted transplantation in children. Whole-study results and caveats: Expanded graft clones, several hundred of them, were reportedly the source of alpha-beta T cells about two months after transplant. T-cell counts and diversity were attributed mostly to newly produced T cells one year after transplant. Surviving thymic progenitors and recipient T cells were the source of high TCRbeta diversity at day 60 in some patients.

CDR1 SQVTM and CDR2 ANQGSEA come from the germline V gene. There are 13 residues in the CDR3. V gave up 6 bases and J gave up 1 base; unmatched junction bases: 6. The authors prepared the TCRbeta library with unique molecular identifiers. TCRdb ran MiXCR on the PCR reads and lists one entry per CDR3 protein. This table holds hundreds of thousands of distinct CDR3 sequences, less than 15% found once. Ten or more counts support this clonotype. Its cognate antigen is unknown. The sample here was PBMCs, taken before TCRalphabeta/CD19-depleted stem cell transplant. The chain joins TRBV29-1 to TRBJ2-7; 7 bases are a match to TRBD1. The origin of this receptor is a girl aged 2-10 years with congenital amegakaryocytic thrombocytopenia, due to receive a stem cell transplant. CDR3 in amino acids: CSVNDRASYEQYF. DNA for the CDR3: TGCAGCGTCAACGACAGGGCTTCCTACGAGCAGTACTTC.